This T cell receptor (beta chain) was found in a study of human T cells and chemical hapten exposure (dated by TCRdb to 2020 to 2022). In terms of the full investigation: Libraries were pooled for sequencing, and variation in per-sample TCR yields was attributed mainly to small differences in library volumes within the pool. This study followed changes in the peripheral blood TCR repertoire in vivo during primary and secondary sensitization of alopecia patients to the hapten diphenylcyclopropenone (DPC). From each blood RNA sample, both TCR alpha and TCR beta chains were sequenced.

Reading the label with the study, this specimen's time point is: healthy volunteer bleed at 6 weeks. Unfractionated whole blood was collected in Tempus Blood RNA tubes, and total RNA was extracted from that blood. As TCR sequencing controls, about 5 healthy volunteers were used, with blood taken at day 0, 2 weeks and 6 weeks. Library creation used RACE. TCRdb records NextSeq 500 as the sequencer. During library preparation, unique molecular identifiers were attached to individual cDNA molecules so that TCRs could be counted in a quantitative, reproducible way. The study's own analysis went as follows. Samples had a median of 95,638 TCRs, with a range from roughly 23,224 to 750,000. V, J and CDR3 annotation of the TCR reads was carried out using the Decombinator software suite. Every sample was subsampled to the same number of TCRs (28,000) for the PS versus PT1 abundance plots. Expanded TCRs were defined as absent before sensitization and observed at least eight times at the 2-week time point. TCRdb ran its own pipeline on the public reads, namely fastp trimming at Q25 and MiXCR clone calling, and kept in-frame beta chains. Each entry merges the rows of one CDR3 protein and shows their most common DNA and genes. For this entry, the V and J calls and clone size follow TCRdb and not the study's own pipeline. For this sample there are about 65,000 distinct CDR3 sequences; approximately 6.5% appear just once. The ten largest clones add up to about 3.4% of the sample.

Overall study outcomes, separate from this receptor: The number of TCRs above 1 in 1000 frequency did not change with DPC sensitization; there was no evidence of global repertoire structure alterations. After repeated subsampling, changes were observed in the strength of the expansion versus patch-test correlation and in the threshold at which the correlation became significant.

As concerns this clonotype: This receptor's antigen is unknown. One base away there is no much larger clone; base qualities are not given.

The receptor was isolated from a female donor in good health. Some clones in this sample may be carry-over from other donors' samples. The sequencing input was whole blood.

Here is the DNA: TGTGCCAGCAAAACAGGGGGACAGAACACCGGGGAGCTGTTTTTT. This sequence encodes CASKTGGQNTGELFF. The V and J segments used are TRBV6-6 and TRBJ2-2, and TRBD1 aligns with 8 junction nucleotides. CDR1 MNHNY and CDR2 SVGAGI are derived from the germline V gene (reference sequence). V is trimmed back by 7 bases and J by 1 base, and the junction contains 5 bases that no gene match accounts for. The CDR3 covers 15 residues, taking in both the cysteine and the phenylalanine. This entry keeps only the CDR3 DNA: 45 bases, framed from base 1.